This T cell receptor (beta chain) was obtained from a study of shared clonotypes between healthy human individuals. Study results and caveats: Non-shared clonotypes were found to have lower generation probabilities than the clonotypes that were shared by all four of the sorted-subset donors.

In the case of this clone: Its antigen is undetermined.

This CDR3 contains 17 residues. The J segment lost 4 bases and the V segment lost 2 bases, leaving 7 bases of the junction unmatched. The germline V gene encodes CDR1 SEHNR and CDR2 FQNEAQ (reference sequence). The method was immunoSEQ multiplex PCR; TCRdb's version includes in-frame clones alone and lacks a portion of them. Found here are roughly 2.6 million clones, approximately 90% of them singletons; the top ten hold around 0.14%. Sequencing was carried out using naive CD4+ T cells sorted from blood. As for subset: CD45RA+ positively selected. The receptor's source is a man between 18 and 35 years old in good health. The chain combines TRBV7-9 with TRBJ1-4, with 10 bases fitting TRBD1. As DNA, the CDR3 is TGTGCCAGCAGCTTAACCGACAGGGGGCTATATAATGAAAAACTGTTTTTT. It specifies CASSLTDRGLYNEKLFF.